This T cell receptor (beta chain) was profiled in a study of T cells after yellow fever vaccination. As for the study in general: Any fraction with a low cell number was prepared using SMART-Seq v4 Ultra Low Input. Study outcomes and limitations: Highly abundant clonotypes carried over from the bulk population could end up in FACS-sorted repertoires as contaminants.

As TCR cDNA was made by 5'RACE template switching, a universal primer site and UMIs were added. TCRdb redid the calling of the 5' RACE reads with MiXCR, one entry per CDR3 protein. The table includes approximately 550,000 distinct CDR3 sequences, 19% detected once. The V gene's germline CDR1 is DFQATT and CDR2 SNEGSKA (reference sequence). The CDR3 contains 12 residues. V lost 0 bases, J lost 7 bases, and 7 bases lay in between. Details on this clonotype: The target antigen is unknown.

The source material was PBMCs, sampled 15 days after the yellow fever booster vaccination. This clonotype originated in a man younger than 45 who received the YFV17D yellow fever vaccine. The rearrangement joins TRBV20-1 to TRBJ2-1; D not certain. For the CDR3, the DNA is TGCAGTGCTAGAGAGCAAGGAAATGAGCAGTTCTTC. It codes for CSAREQGNEQFF.